What follows are 16 T cell receptor beta chains derived from one specimen sequenced in a study of blood T cells in healthy people across ages. Combining a sample-barcoded 5' primer with a J-beta primer mix, a second PCR ran for roughly 7 to 11 cycles. TCRdb passed the 5' RACE reads through MiXCR, listing each CDR3 protein once. The sample includes under 950,000 distinct CDR3 sequences, about a fifth of them seen just once. The sample was blood. The receptor source for this set is a man aged 65-85 years in good health.

The chain couples TRBV12-3 or TRBV12-4 to TRBJ1-1, with D possibly matching TRBD1 (5 bases). V was shortened by 5 bases and J by 1 base, with 8 bases between the two germline ends. The CDR3 sequence is 13 residues long. CDR3 sequence reads: CASSMTANTEAFF. CDR3 coding DNA: TGTGCCAGCAGTATGACAGCGAACACTGAAGCTTTCTTT.

This clonotype was picked up one time. The genes are TRBV6-4 and TRBJ2-3; possible D gene TRBD2, 6 bases. CDR3 length: 15 residues. Looked up from germline, CDR1 is MRHNA and CDR2 is SNTAGT. Trimming took off 2 bases at V and 3 bases at J, with 12 bases between the two ends. CDR3 DNA: TGTGCCAGCAGTGACGGGCGGGGCGGGACAGATACGCAGTATTTT. As protein: CASSDGRGGTDTQYF.

The chain has TRBV25-1 and TRBJ1-5; TRBD1 might be the D (6 bases). Germline V gives CDR1 MGHDK, CDR2 SYGVNS. The V and J ends lost 2 bases and 5 bases respectively, with 16 bases between them. CDR3 length: 16 amino acids. The CDR3 protein is CASSEGGRWGDQPQHF. The CDR3 DNA follows: TGTGCCAGCAGTGAAGGGGGCAGGTGGGGTGATCAGCCCCAGCATTTT.

This chain uses TRBV29-1 with TRBJ1-2; possibly TRBD1 for D (6 bases). This CDR3 has 12 residues. CDR1 is SQVTM, CDR2 ANQGSEA, per germline. Trimming left V 7 bases short and J 7 bases short, with 16 bases between. DNA for the CDR3: TGCAGCGCCAATGGGGGGCTAGGTGGCTACACCTTC. Protein product: CSANGGLGGYTF.

In this sample, this clonotype turned up a few times. The rearrangement links TRBV7-8 to TRBJ2-5, with D possibly TRBD2 on 6 matching bases. CDR3 size: 15 residues. V was trimmed by 0 bases and J by 4 bases, leaving 12 bases between them. Germline CDR1 and CDR2: SGHVS and FQNEAQ. The CDR3 reads CASSLASGPRETQYF. The CDR3 DNA reads as TGTGCCAGCAGCTTAGCGAGCGGGCCTCGAGAGACCCAGTACTTC.

The chain joins TRBV27 to TRBJ1-2; possibly TRBD1 for D (5 bases). Trimming removed 4 bases from V and 0 bases from J, with 12 bases in between. The CDR3 runs 15 residues. CDR1 and CDR2 from the germline V gene are MNHEY and SMNVEV (reference sequence). The CDR3 sequence: CASSSAPGANYGYTF. DNA for the CDR3: TGTGCCAGCAGTTCAGCACCGGGGGCTAACTATGGCTACACCTTC.

The rearrangement joins TRBV12-3 or TRBV12-4 to TRBJ2-7; TRBD2 matches at 7 bases. The J call is doubtful: the DNA matches TRBJ2-1 better. The CDR3 covers 13 residues. This CDR3 reads CASSYRGRDEQFF. In DNA, the CDR3 is TGTGCCAGCAGTTATCGGGGGAGGGATGAGCAGTTCTTC.

This chain connects TRBV13 to TRBJ1-2; 7 positions match TRBD1. Germline V gene data show CDR1 as PRHDT and CDR2 as FYEKMQ (reference sequence). With V trimmed by 2 bases and J by 12 bases, 12 bases remained unmatched. CDR3 length equals 14 residues. The CDR3 is CASSLNFRGEGHTF. As DNA, the CDR3 is TGTGCCAGCAGCTTAAATTTCAGGGGGGAAGGCCACACCTTC.

The chain combines TRBV7-9 with TRBJ1-2; D perhaps matches TRBD1 (6 bases). CDR1 and CDR2 (germline): SEHNR, FQNEAQ (reference sequence). CDR3 length: 16 amino acids. Trimming left V 5 bases short and J 3 bases short, with 19 bases between. CDR3 sequence: CASSTTDRDTDYGYTF. CDR3 in DNA: TGTGCCAGCAGCACGACCGATAGGGACACCGACTATGGCTACACCTTC. Using reference TRBV7-9 and TRBJ1-2 for the parts outside the CDR3, the full variable domain is DTGVSQNPRHKITKRGQNVTFRCDPISEHNRLYWYRQTLGQGPEFLTYFQNEAQLEKSRLLSDRFSAERPKGSFSTLEIQRTEQGDSAMYLCASSTTDRDTDYGYTFGSGTRLTVV.

The V gene is TRBV5-1, the J gene TRBJ2-3; 11 bases line up with TRBD2. The CDR3 length is 19 residues. V lost 0 bases, J lost 4 bases, and 13 bases stayed unmatched. The V gene's germline CDR1 is SGHRS and CDR2 YFSETQ. Here the CDR3 reads CASSLELAGVLGGPDTQYF. In nucleotides, the CDR3 is TGCGCCAGCAGCTTGGAACTAGCGGGAGTCTTGGGAGGACCAGATACGCAGTATTTT.

There are a few counts of this clonotype. The chain links TRBV25-1 to TRBJ2-6; 7 bases line up with TRBD2. Trimming took 4 bases from V and 1 from J; bases not matched to a gene: 13. The CDR3 has 19 residues. The germline CDR1 and CDR2 sequences are MGHDK and SYGVNS. The CDR3 region is CASSVQHLGGDSGANVLTF. The CDR3 DNA follows: TGTGCCAGCAGTGTCCAACACCTGGGGGGGGATTCTGGGGCCAACGTCCTGACTTTC.

The chain joins TRBV6-6 to TRBJ1-3; the D gene is possibly TRBD1 (5 bases). Trimming shortened V by 0 bases and J by 0 bases, and 12 bases separated the two germline ends. CDR1 is MNHNY, CDR2 SVGAGI, per germline (reference sequence). The CDR3 is 17 amino acids. This CDR3 is CASSYSGVDRSGNTIYF. CDR3 DNA sequence: TGTGCCAGCAGTTACTCAGGGGTGGACCGCTCTGGAAACACCATATATTTT.

This clonotype was detected many times. The CDR3 loop is CASSLERPSTDTQYF. The CDR3 nucleotides read TGCGCCAGCAGCTTAGAGCGACCTAGCACAGATACGCAGTATTTT. V gene TRBV5-1 combines with J gene TRBJ2-3; D is uncertain. CDR3 size: 15 residues. Germline values: CDR1 SGHRS, CDR2 YFSETQ. Trimming took off 2 bases at V and 0 bases at J, with 10 bases between the two ends. Supplemented by reference TRBV5-1 and TRBJ2-3, the full variable domain reads KAGVTQTPRYLIKTRGQQVTLSCSPISGHRSVSWYQQTPGQGLQFLFEYFSETQRNKGNFPGRFSGRQFSNSRSEMNVSTLELGDSALYLCASSLERPSTDTQYFGPGTRLTVL.

The V call is TRBV14, the J call TRBJ1-3, with 7 bases lining up with TRBD1. CDR1 is SGHDN, CDR2 FVKESK, per germline. The CDR3 is 17 residues long. V dropped 0 bases and J dropped 3; count of bases not matched to a gene: 8. The CDR3 sequence is CASSQDKKGGGGNTIYF. The CDR3 bases are TGTGCCAGCAGCCAAGACAAGAAAGGGGGCGGTGGAAACACCATATATTTT.

V is TRBV29-1 and J is TRBJ2-5; D is ambiguous. Germline loops: CDR1 SQVTM, CDR2 ANQGSEA. V lost 3 bases, J lost 4 bases, and 3 bases lay in between. The CDR3 extends over 10 amino acids. The DNA for the CDR3 is TGCAGCGTTGACCGAGAGACCCAGTACTTC. Its protein product is CSVDRETQYF.

This clonotype was seen only a few times. CDR3 sequence: CASSSGQPLNTEAFF. The CDR3 DNA follows: TGCGCCAGCAGCTCGGGACAGCCCCTGAACACTGAAGCTTTCTTT. V and J are TRBV5-1 and TRBJ1-1, with 7 bases fitting TRBD1. The CDR3 runs to 15 residues. CDR1 SGHRS and CDR2 YFSETQ come from the germline V gene. The trim removed 3 bases at V and 0 bases at J, leaving 5 bases unmatched. Supplemented by reference TRBV5-1 and TRBJ1-1, the full variable domain reads KAGVTQTPRYLIKTRGQQVTLSCSPISGHRSVSWYQQTPGQGLQFLFEYFSETQRNKGNFPGRFSGRQFSNSRSEMNVSTLELGDSALYLCASSSGQPLNTEAFFGQGTRLTVV.